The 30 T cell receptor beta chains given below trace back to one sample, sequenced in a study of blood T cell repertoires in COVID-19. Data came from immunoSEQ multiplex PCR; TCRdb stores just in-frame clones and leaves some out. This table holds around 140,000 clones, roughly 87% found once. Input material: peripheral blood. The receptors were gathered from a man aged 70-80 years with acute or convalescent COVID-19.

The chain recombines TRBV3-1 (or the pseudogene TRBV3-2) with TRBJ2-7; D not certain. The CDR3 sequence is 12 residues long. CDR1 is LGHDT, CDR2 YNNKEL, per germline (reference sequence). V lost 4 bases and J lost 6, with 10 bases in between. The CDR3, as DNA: TGTGCCAGCAGCCCGCAAGGCGGCGAGCAGTACTTC. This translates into CASSPQGGEQYF.

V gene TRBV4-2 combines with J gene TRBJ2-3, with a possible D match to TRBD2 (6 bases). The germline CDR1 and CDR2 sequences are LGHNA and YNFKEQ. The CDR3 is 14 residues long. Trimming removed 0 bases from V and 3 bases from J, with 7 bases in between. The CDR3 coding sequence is TGTGCCAGCAGCCAAGAGCGGGGAACAGATACGCAGTATTTT. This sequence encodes CASSQERGTDTQYF.

The CDR3 DNA reads as TGTGCCAGCAGCCTGGGACAGCCCGGGATGGATACGCAGTATTTT. As protein: CASSLGQPGMDTQYF. This rearrangement joins TRBV7-9 to TRBJ2-3; 7 bases agree with TRBD1. J lost 6 bases, V lost 5 bases, and 11 bases had no gene match. CDR1 and CDR2 from the germline V gene are SEHNR and FQNEAQ (reference sequence). The CDR3 consists of 15 residues.

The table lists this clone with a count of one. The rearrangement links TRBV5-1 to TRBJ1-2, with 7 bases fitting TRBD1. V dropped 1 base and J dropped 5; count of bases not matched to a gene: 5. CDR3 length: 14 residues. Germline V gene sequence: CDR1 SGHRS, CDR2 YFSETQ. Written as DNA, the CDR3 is TGCGCCAGCAGCTTGAGGGGACAGCAGTATGGCTACACCTTC. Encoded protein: CASSLRGQQYGYTF.

The CDR3 sequence is CASSSGTGRRWGGANVLTF. DNA of the CDR3: TGCGCCAGCAGCTCCGGGACAGGAAGGCGGTGGGGTGGGGCCAACGTCCTGACTTTC. The chain has TRBV5-1 and TRBJ2-6; 8 bases agree with TRBD1. After removal of 3 bases from V and 3 bases from J, the junction contained 14 bases not matched to a gene. This CDR3 is built from 19 residues. The germline CDR1 and CDR2 sequences are SGHRS and YFSETQ.

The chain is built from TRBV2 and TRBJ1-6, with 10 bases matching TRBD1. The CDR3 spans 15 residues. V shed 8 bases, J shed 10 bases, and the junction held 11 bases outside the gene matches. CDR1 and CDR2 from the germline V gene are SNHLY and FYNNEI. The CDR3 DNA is TGTGCCAGCTTTCCAGGGACAGGGGTCAGGTCACCCCTCCACTTT. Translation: CASFPGTGVRSPLHF.

This CDR3 reads CASSIRTGNTEAFF. The CDR3 region has the DNA TGTGCCAGTAGTATAAGGACAGGTAACACTGAAGCTTTCTTT. The gene calls are TRBV19 and TRBJ1-1; TRBD1 matches at 7 bases. CDR1 LNHDA and CDR2 SQIVND come from the germline V gene (reference sequence). V gave up 2 bases and J gave up 2 bases; unmatched junction bases: 2. There are 14 residues in the CDR3.

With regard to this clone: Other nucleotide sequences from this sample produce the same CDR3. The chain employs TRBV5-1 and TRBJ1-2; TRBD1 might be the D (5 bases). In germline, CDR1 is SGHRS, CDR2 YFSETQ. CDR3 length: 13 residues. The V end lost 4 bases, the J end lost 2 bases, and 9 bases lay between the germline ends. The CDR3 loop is CASSPAGNYGYTF. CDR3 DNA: TGCGCCAGCAGCCCCGCAGGGAACTATGGCTACACCTTC.

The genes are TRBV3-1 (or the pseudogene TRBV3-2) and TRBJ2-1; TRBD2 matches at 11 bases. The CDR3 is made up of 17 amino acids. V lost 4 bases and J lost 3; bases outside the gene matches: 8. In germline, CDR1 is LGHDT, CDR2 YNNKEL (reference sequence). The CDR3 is CASSLLAGGPVYNEQFF. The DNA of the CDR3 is TGTGCCAGCAGCCTATTAGCGGGAGGGCCGGTCTACAATGAGCAGTTCTTC.

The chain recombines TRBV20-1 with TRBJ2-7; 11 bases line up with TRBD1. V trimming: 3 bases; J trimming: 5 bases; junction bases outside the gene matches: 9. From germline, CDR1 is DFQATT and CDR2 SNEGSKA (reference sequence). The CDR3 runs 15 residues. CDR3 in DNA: TGCAGTGCTAGTTTTGGGGGGGACAGGGGGAACGAGCAGTACTTC. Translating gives CSASFGGDRGNEQYF.

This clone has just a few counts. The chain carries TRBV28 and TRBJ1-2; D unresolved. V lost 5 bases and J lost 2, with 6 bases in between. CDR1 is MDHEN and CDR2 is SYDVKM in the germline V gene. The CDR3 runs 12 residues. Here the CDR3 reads CASSPENYGYTF. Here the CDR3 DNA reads TGTGCCAGCAGTCCGGAGAACTATGGCTACACCTTC.

The CDR3 region is CASSQDQVRGYGYTF. The CDR3 DNA reads as TGTGCCAGCAGCCAAGATCAGGTCAGGGGCTATGGCTACACCTTC. The chain has TRBV3-1 (or the pseudogene TRBV3-2) and TRBJ1-2; D is possibly TRBD1 (6 bases). The V end lost 0 bases, the J end lost 4 bases, and 12 bases lay between the germline ends. CDR1 LGHDT and CDR2 YNNKEL come from the germline V gene (reference sequence). This CDR3 region has 15 residues.

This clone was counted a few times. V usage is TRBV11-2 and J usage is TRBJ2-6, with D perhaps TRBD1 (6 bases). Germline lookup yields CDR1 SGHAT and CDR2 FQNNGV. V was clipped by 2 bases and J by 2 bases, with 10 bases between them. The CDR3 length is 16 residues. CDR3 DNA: TGTGCCAGCAGCTTATTTGGGGGCGCTGGGGCCAACGTCCTGACTTTC. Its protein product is CASSLFGGAGANVLTF. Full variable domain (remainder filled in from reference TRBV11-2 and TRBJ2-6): EAGVAQSPRYKIIEKRQSVAFWCNPISGHATLYWYQQILGQGPKLLIQFQNNGVVDDSQLPKDRFSAERLKGVDSTLKIQPAKLEDSAVYLCASSLFGGAGANVLTFGAGSRLTVL.

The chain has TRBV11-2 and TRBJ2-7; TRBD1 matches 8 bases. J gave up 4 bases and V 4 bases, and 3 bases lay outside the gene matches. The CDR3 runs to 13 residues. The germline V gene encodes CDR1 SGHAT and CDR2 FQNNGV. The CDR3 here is CASSSGQGYEQYF. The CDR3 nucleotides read TGTGCCAGCAGCTCAGGACAGGGATACGAGCAGTACTTC.

The CDR3 here is CASLGGGWKTEAFF. CDR3 in DNA: TGTGCCAGCTTGGGAGGGGGTTGGAAGACTGAAGCTTTCTTT. The J gene is TRBJ1-1, the V gene TRBV18; the D gene is possibly TRBD1 (6 bases). The CDR3 is 14 amino acids. The V gene lost 7 bases and the J gene lost 5 bases, with 17 bases spanning the gap. CDR1 is KGHSH, CDR2 LQKENI, per germline.

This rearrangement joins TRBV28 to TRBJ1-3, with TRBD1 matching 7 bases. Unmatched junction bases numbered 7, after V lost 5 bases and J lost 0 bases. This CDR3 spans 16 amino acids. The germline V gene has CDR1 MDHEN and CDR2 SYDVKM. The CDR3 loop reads CASSPSGQFSGNTIYF. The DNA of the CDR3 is TGTGCCAGCAGTCCCTCGGGACAGTTCTCTGGAAACACCATATATTTT. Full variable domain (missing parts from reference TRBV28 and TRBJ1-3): DVKVTQSSRYLVKRTGEKVFLECVQDMDHENMFWYRQDPGLGLRLIYFSYDVKMKEKGDIPEGYSVSREKKERFSLILESASTNQTSMYLCASSPSGQFSGNTIYFGEGSWLTVV.

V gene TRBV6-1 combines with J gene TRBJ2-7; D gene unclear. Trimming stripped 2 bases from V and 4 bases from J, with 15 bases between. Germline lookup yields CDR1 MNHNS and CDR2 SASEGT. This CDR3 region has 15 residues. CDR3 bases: TGTGCCAGCAGTGAATTTTTGCAGGAACCGTACGAGCAGTACTTC. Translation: CASSEFLQEPYEQYF.

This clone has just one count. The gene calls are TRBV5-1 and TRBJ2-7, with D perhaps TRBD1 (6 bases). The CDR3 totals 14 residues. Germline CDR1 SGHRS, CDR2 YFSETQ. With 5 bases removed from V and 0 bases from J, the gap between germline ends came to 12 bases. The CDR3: CASRLRTVSYEQYF. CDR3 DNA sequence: TGCGCCAGCAGACTCCGGACAGTCTCCTACGAGCAGTACTTC.

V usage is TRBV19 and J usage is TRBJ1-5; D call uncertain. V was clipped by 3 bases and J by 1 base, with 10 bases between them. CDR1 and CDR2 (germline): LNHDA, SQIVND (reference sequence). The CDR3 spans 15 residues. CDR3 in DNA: TGTGCCAGTAGTATCGAGGGCAGAAGCAATCAGCCCCAGCATTTT. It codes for CASSIEGRSNQPQHF.

In nucleotides, the CDR3 is TGTGCCAGCAGCCCCAGGGGAGCGGACACCGGGGAGCTGTTTTTT. Amino acid sequence: CASSPRGADTGELFF. V gene TRBV5-4 combines with J gene TRBJ2-2, with TRBD1 as a possible D gene (6 bases). Germline V gene data show CDR1 as SGHNT and CDR2 as YYREEE (reference sequence). V lost 4 bases and J 3 bases, leaving 13 bases between the germline ends. The CDR3 consists of 15 residues.

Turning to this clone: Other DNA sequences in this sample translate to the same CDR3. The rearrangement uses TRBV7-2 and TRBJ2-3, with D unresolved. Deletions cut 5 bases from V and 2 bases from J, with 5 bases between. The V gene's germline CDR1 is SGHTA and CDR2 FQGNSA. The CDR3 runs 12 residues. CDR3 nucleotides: TGTGCCAGCAGCCTATACACAGATACGCAGTATTTT. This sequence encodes CASSLYTDTQYF. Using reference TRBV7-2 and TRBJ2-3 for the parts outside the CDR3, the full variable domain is GAGVSQSPSNKVTEKGKDVELRCDPISGHTALYWYRQSLGQGLEFLIYFQGNSAPDKSGLPSDRFSAERTGGSVSTLTIQRTQQEDSAVYLCASSLYTDTQYFGPGTRLTVL.

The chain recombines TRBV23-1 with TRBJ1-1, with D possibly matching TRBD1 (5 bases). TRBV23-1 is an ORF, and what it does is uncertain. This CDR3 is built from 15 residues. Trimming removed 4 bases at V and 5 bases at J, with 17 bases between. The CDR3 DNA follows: TGCGCCAGCAGTCGGGAGGGCGACAGATTGACTGAAGCTTTCTTT. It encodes CASSREGDRLTEAFF.

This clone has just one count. The CDR3 region has the DNA TGTGCCAGCTCACCACCGGGGGACAGGCTCATCTATGGCTACACCTTC. Translation: CASSPPGDRLIYGYTF. J is TRBJ1-2 and V is TRBV18; 8 nucleotides match TRBD1. Germline CDR1 KGHSH, CDR2 LQKENI. With V trimmed by 0 bases and J by 4 bases, 7 bases remained unmatched. This CDR3 comprises 16 residues. Supplemented by reference TRBV18 and TRBJ1-2, the full variable domain reads NAGVMQNPRHLVRRRGQEARLRCSPMKGHSHVYWYRQLPEEGLKFMVYLQKENIIDESGMPKERFSAEFPKEGPSILRIQQVVRGDSAAYFCASSPPGDRLIYGYTFGSGTRLTVV.

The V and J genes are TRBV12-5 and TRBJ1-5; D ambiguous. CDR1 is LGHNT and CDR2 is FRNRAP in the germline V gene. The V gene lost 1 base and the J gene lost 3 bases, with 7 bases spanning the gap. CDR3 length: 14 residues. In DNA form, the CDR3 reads TGTGCTAGTGGTTTGGAGCTCCCCAATCAGCCCCAGCATTTT. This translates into CASGLELPNQPQHF.

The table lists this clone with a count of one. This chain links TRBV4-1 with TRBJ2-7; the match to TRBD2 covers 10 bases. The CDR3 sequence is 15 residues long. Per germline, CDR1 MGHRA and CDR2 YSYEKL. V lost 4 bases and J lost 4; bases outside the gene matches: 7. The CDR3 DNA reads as TGCGCCAGCAGCCGCCAGCGGGAGGGAGGATACGAGCAGTACTTC. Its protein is CASSRQREGGYEQYF.

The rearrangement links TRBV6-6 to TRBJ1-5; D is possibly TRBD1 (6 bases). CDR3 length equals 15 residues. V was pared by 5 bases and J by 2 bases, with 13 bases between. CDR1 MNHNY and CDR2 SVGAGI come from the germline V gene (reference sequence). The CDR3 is CASSTYSGGNQPQHF. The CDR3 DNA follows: TGTGCCAGCAGTACATATTCAGGGGGCAATCAGCCCCAGCATTTT.

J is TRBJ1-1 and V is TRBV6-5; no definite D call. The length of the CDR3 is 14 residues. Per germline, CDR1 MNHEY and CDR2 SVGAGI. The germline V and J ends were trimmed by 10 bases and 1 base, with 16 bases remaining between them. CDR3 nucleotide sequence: TGTGCCACCTACGCGCCCACAGCGAACACTGAAGCTTTCTTT. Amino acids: CATYAPTANTEAFF.

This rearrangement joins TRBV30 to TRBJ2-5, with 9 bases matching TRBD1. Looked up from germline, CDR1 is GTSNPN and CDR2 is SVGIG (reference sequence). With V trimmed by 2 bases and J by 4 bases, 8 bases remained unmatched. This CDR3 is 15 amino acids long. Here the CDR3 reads CAWSPGDRVTETQYF. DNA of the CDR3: TGTGCCTGGAGTCCGGGGGACAGGGTTACAGAGACCCAGTACTTC. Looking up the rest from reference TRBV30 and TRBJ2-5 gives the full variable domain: SQTIHQWPATLVQPVGSPLSLECTVEGTSNPNLYWYRQAAGRGLQLLFYSVGIGQISSEVPQNLSASRPQDRQFILSSKKLLLSDSGFYLCAWSPGDRVTETQYFGPGTRLLVL.

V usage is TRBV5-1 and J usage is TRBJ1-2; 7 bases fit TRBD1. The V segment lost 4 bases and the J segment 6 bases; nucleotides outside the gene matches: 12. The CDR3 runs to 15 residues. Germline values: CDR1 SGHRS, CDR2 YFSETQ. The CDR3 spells CASSILPGGRNGYTF. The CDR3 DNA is TGCGCCAGCAGCATACTTCCAGGGGGACGCAATGGCTACACCTTC.

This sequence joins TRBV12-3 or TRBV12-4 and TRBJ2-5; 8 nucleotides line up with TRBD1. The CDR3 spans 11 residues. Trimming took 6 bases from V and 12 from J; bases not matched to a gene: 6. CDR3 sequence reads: CASSRTGNKYF. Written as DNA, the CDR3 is TGTGCCAGCAGCCGGACAGGGAATAAGTACTTC.